This record concerns one TCR beta chain sequence. Germline V gene lookup returns CDR1 SGHAT and CDR2 FQNNGV. V was shortened by 0 bases and J by 3 bases, with 15 bases between the two germline ends. The CDR3 contains 17 residues. Preparation of the TCRbeta library used unique molecular identifiers. Using its own MiXCR run on the PCR reads, TCRdb lists one record per CDR3 protein. The table records hundreds of thousands of distinct CDR3 sequences, approximately 32% of them present only once. The data are from a study of T-cell reconstitution after alpha-beta-depleted transplantation in children. The TCR originated in a human donor who donated a stem cell graft to a child with aplastic anemia. Sample: PBMCs from the stem cell graft donor, taken from the stem cell graft. J is TRBJ1-5 and V is TRBV11-2; weak D call: TRBD1 (5 bases). The CDR3 DNA follows: TGTGCCAGCAGCTTAGATGGGGCTCGACGGAACAATCAGCCCCAGCATTTT. Translated: CASSLDGARRNNQPQHF.